The 30 T cell receptor beta chains in this list originate from one sample, sequenced in a study of blood T cell repertoires in COVID-19. Clones were read by immunoSEQ multiplex PCR, and TCRdb kept only the in-frame ones, dropping some. The sample has roughly 300,000 clones, 80% to 95% seen once. Sequencing was performed on peripheral blood. Receptor source: a woman aged 30 to 39 with COVID-19, enrolled during active disease.

The rearrangement links TRBV28 to TRBJ1-1; 7 bases map to TRBD1. CDR3 size: 11 residues. Germline V gene lookup returns CDR1 MDHEN and CDR2 SYDVKM. With V trimmed by 5 bases and J by 12 bases, 6 bases remained unmatched. CDR3: CASSLNRGTFF. DNA of the CDR3: TGTGCCAGCAGTCTGAACAGGGGAACTTTCTTT. The complete variable domain, with remaining parts taken from reference TRBV28 and TRBJ1-1, reads DVKVTQSSRYLVKRTGEKVFLECVQDMDHENMFWYRQDPGLGLRLIYFSYDVKMKEKGDIPEGYSVSREKKERFSLILESASTNQTSMYLCASSLNRGTFFGQGTRLTVV.

The chain has TRBV19 and TRBJ2-3, with TRBD2 matching over 7 bases. The CDR3 sequence is 15 residues long. Germline-derived CDR1 and CDR2 are LNHDA and SQIVND (reference sequence). V dropped 5 bases and J dropped 0; count of bases not matched to a gene: 5. CDR3 in amino acids: CASSRLAASTDTQYF. In DNA, the CDR3 is TGTGCCAGTAGTCGACTAGCTGCTAGCACAGATACGCAGTATTTT.

The rearrangement joins TRBV15 to TRBJ2-1, with TRBD2 matching over 14 bases. The CDR3 loop spans 14 amino acids. J gave up 6 bases and V 6 bases, and 1 base lay outside the gene matches. CDR1 and CDR2 from the germline V gene are LNHNV and YYDKDF (reference sequence). CDR3 in DNA: TGTGCCACCAGAGGGACTAGCGGGAGCAATGAGCAGTTCTTC. This sequence encodes CATRGTSGSNEQFF.

This rearrangement joins TRBV5-4 to TRBJ2-5; tentative D call: TRBD2 (6 bases). Germline assignment: CDR1 SGHNT and CDR2 YYREEE (reference sequence). This CDR3 comprises 15 residues. V shed 4 bases and J shed 1 base, with 14 bases lying between them. This CDR3 is CASSEVGDFQETQYF. The CDR3 DNA reads as TGTGCCAGCAGCGAGGTGGGGGACTTCCAAGAGACCCAGTACTTC.

This clone has only a few counts. The chain joins TRBV28 to TRBJ2-2, with D unclear. Trimming stripped 5 bases from V and 1 base from J, with 8 bases between. The CDR3 has 14 residues. CDR1 is MDHEN, CDR2 SYDVKM, per germline. The CDR3 loop is CASSMTRNTGELFF. The CDR3, as DNA: TGTGCCAGCAGTATGACAAGGAACACCGGGGAGCTGTTTTTT.

The CDR3 loop is CASSFGRNNEQFF. CDR3 coding DNA: TGCGCCAGCAGCTTCGGCAGGAACAATGAGCAGTTCTTC. The chain combines TRBV5-1 with TRBJ2-1; D call uncertain. In germline, CDR1 is SGHRS, CDR2 YFSETQ. The CDR3 totals 13 residues. V was clipped by 2 bases and J by 5 bases, with 8 bases between them.

The chain recombines TRBV13 with TRBJ2-1, with 7 bases matching TRBD2. CDR3 length equals 15 residues. J was trimmed by 2 bases and V by 4 bases; bases with no gene match: 5. Germline V gives CDR1 PRHDT, CDR2 FYEKMQ (reference sequence). The CDR3 loop is CASSSTSDAYNEQFF. The CDR3, as DNA: TGTGCCAGCAGCTCAACTAGCGACGCCTACAATGAGCAGTTCTTC.

The chain is built from TRBV19 and TRBJ2-7; tentatively, D is TRBD2 (5 bases). The V end was cut by 1 base, the J end by 2 bases, with 12 bases between. Germline lookup yields CDR1 LNHDA and CDR2 SQIVND (reference sequence). The CDR3 is 15 residues long. CDR3 sequence reads: CASSIAGRSTYEQYF. The CDR3 DNA follows: TGTGCCAGTAGTATAGCGGGGAGATCCACCTACGAGCAGTACTTC.

The genes are TRBV7-6 and TRBJ2-7, with TRBD1 matching over 7 bases. The V gene's germline CDR1 is SGHVS and CDR2 FNYEAQ. The CDR3 has 15 amino acids. J was trimmed by 4 bases and V by 2 bases; bases with no gene match: 8. The CDR3 nucleotides are TGTGCCAGCAGCTTATCTCAGGGGGTTTTATACGAGCAGTACTTC. Translated, it gives CASSLSQGVLYEQYF.

V and J are TRBV4-1 and TRBJ2-7, with TRBD2 matching 8 bases. The junction had 6 bases not matched to a gene; V was cut back by 2 bases and J by 3 bases. The CDR3 is 15 amino acids. The V gene's germline CDR1 is MGHRA and CDR2 YSYEKL. DNA for the CDR3: TGCGCCAGCAGCCAAACCGGGACTAGAGGCTACGAGCAGTACTTC. The encoded protein is CASSQTGTRGYEQYF.

This clone was observed once. V is TRBV6-5 and J is TRBJ1-1, with D perhaps matching TRBD1 (6 bases). This CDR3 region has 13 residues. The germline V gene has CDR1 MNHEY and CDR2 SVGAGI. Trimming left V 4 bases short and J 4 bases short, with 10 bases between. CDR3 sequence: CASSSDSRTEAFF. CDR3 DNA: TGTGCCAGCAGTTCGGACAGCCGCACTGAAGCTTTCTTT.

The chain has TRBV2 and TRBJ2-1; D not resolved. The germline V gene encodes CDR1 SNHLY and CDR2 FYNNEI. The CDR3 length is 12 residues. Trimming took off 5 bases at V and 7 bases at J, with 9 bases between the two ends. CDR3 nucleotides: TGTGCCAGCAGTCAAAACCGGAATGAGCAGTTCTTC. Residues: CASSQNRNEQFF.

The chain has TRBV19 and TRBJ2-3, with TRBD1 as a possible D gene (6 bases). Trimming removed 6 bases at V and 9 bases at J, with 16 bases between. Per the germline V gene, CDR1 is LNHDA and CDR2 is SQIVND (reference sequence). CDR3 length: 13 amino acids. The CDR3 sequence is CASRPNNRATQYF. The CDR3 nucleotides read TGTGCCAGTAGACCGAACAACAGGGCCACGCAGTATTTT.

The chain combines TRBV5-1 with TRBJ2-2; weak D call: TRBD2 (5 bases). Trimming left V 3 bases short and J 2 bases short, with 11 bases between. Germline V CDR1 and CDR2: SGHRS, YFSETQ. The CDR3 totals 15 residues. The CDR3: CASSWTTGNTGELFF. The CDR3 region has the DNA TGCGCCAGCAGCTGGACGACGGGAAACACCGGGGAGCTGTTTTTT.

The chain couples TRBV28 to TRBJ1-1; D gene uncertain. Trimming took off 4 bases at V and 1 base at J, with 10 bases between the two ends. This CDR3 has 14 residues. Germline values: CDR1 MDHEN, CDR2 SYDVKM. The CDR3 protein is CASSSPGWNTEAFF. Written as DNA, the CDR3 is TGTGCCAGCAGTTCCCCGGGGTGGAACACTGAAGCTTTCTTT.

The V and J genes are TRBV15 and TRBJ2-1; D gene unclear. The V gene's germline CDR1 is LNHNV and CDR2 YYDKDF (reference sequence). This CDR3 comprises 12 residues. V was shortened by 4 bases and J by 8 bases, with 9 bases between the two germline ends. CDR3 in DNA: TGTGCCACCAGCACCCCTAACTATGAGCAGTTCTTC. Encoded protein: CATSTPNYEQFF.

The rearrangement joins TRBV9 to TRBJ1-1; 9 nucleotides line up with TRBD1. CDR1 SGDLS and CDR2 YYNGEE come from the germline V gene. This CDR3 has 16 residues. V trimming: 4 bases; J trimming: 1 base; junction bases outside the gene matches: 8. The CDR3 reads CASSRGPTGGNTEAFF. The CDR3 DNA reads as TGTGCCAGCAGCCGGGGCCCGACAGGGGGGAACACTGAAGCTTTCTTT.

This clone was seen a single time. The chain couples TRBV5-3 to TRBJ2-3; 9 nucleotides agree with TRBD2. TRBV5-3 is an ORF, with its function uncertain. Trimming removed 4 bases from V and 0 bases from J; junction bases left unmatched: 6. The CDR3 runs to 16 residues. CDR3 amino acids: CARSVSSGTSTDTQYF. CDR3 DNA sequence: TGTGCCAGAAGCGTTTCTAGCGGGACAAGCACAGATACGCAGTATTTT.

The chain recombines TRBV25-1 with TRBJ1-4; D is ambiguous. Germline values: CDR1 MGHDK, CDR2 SYGVNS. CDR3 length: 12 amino acids. Trimming shortened V by 3 bases and J by 13 bases, and 12 bases separated the two germline ends. CDR3 sequence: CASSENGVGLFF. The CDR3 region has the DNA TGTGCCAGCAGTGAGAACGGGGTGGGACTGTTTTTT.

The chain carries TRBV9 and TRBJ2-1; 9 nucleotides line up with TRBD2. This CDR3 is built from 16 residues. Germline V gene data show CDR1 as SGDLS and CDR2 as YYNGEE. J lost 3 bases, V lost 3 bases, and 7 bases had no gene match. The CDR3 sequence is CASSGGAGGFYNEQFF. DNA for the CDR3: TGTGCCAGCAGCGGGGGAGCGGGAGGCTTCTACAATGAGCAGTTCTTC.

The CDR3 sequence is CASSLGAGSQETQYF. The CDR3 DNA reads as TGTGCCAGCAGCTTGGGGGCGGGGTCCCAAGAGACCCAGTACTTC. The chain is built from TRBV5-4 and TRBJ2-5; D perhaps matches TRBD2 (6 bases). The length of the CDR3 is 15 residues. V was cut by 0 bases and J by 1 base, with 10 bases left in between. Germline CDR1 SGHNT, CDR2 YYREEE (reference sequence).

This chain uses TRBV24-1 with TRBJ2-1, with TRBD1 as a possible D gene (5 bases). Per the germline V gene, CDR1 is KGHDR and CDR2 is SFDVKD. With 1 base removed from V and 6 bases from J, the gap between germline ends came to 9 bases. The CDR3 runs 14 residues. CDR3 amino acids: CATSDLLGANEQFF. DNA of the CDR3: TGTGCCACCAGTGATTTATTAGGGGCCAATGAGCAGTTCTTC.

V and J are TRBV3-1 (or the pseudogene TRBV3-2) and TRBJ2-7; TRBD2 matches 9 bases. Unmatched junction bases numbered 14, after V lost 4 bases and J lost 7 bases. Per germline, CDR1 LGHDT and CDR2 YNNKEL (reference sequence). This CDR3 is 16 amino acids long. The CDR3 sequence: CASSLRAGGRLGEQYF. For the CDR3, the DNA is TGTGCCAGCAGCCTTAGGGCGGGAGGGCGGTTGGGAGAGCAGTACTTC.

This chain connects TRBV27 to TRBJ2-3; perhaps TRBD2 as D (5 bases). Trimming stripped 2 bases from V and 1 base from J, with 10 bases between. Germline CDR1 reads MNHEY; CDR2 reads SMNVEV (reference sequence). The CDR3 runs to 15 residues. In DNA, the CDR3 is TGTGCCAGCAGTTTAAAGGCGGGCCGCACAGATACGCAGTATTTT. This sequence encodes CASSLKAGRTDTQYF.

The rearrangement links TRBV7-2 to TRBJ2-1; the match to TRBD2 covers 7 bases. Germline assignment: CDR1 SGHTA and CDR2 FQGNSA. The CDR3 spans 12 residues. V dropped 1 base and J dropped 10; count of bases not matched to a gene: 1. CDR3 DNA sequence: TGTGCCAGCAGCTTAGACGGGGGGGAGCAGTTCTTC. This encodes CASSLDGGEQFF. The whole variable domain, filled in from reference TRBV7-2 and TRBJ2-1, reads GAGVSQSPSNKVTEKGKDVELRCDPISGHTALYWYRQSLGQGLEFLIYFQGNSAPDKSGLPSDRFSAERTGGSVSTLTIQRTQQEDSAVYLCASSLDGGEQFFGPGTRLTVL.

This clone was found once. The genes are TRBV24-1 and TRBJ2-7, with TRBD1 matching 7 bases. J gave up 2 bases and V 4 bases, and 4 bases lay outside the gene matches. The CDR3 is 14 amino acids. The V gene's germline CDR1 is KGHDR and CDR2 SFDVKD. The CDR3 loop is CATSETGETYEQYF. CDR3 sequence (DNA): TGTGCCACCAGTGAAACAGGGGAAACCTACGAGCAGTACTTC.

The rearrangement uses TRBV5-1 and TRBJ2-1; D unresolved. V was cut by 0 bases and J by 10 bases, with 5 bases left in between. From germline, CDR1 is SGHRS and CDR2 YFSETQ. This CDR3 has 11 amino acids. The chain's CDR3 is CASSLGVEQFF. CDR3 nucleotide sequence: TGCGCCAGCAGCTTGGGAGTAGAGCAGTTCTTC.

The chain recombines TRBV11-2 with TRBJ2-5; TRBD2 might be the D (5 bases). Trimming took 3 bases from V and 5 from J, leaving 19 bases between them. CDR1 is SGHAT and CDR2 is FQNNGV in the germline V gene. CDR3 length: 16 amino acids. CDR3 region: CASSLSSGSRRETQYF. DNA of the CDR3: TGTGCCAGCAGCTTGAGTTCGGGGAGCCGGAGGGAGACCCAGTACTTC.

The chain recombines TRBV13 with TRBJ2-7; 9 bases map to TRBD2. Germline trimming cut 0 bases from V and 7 bases from J; bases unmatched to any gene: 10. Per germline, CDR1 PRHDT and CDR2 FYEKMQ (reference sequence). The CDR3 has 16 amino acids. CDR3 bases: TGTGCCAGCAGCTTAGGCCTGGCGGGAGGGCCAGGGGAGCAGTACTTC. Residues: CASSLGLAGGPGEQYF.

V usage is TRBV7-3 and J usage is TRBJ2-2; maybe TRBD2 (5 bases). The CDR3 extends over 15 amino acids. V shed 2 bases and J shed 4 bases, with 11 bases lying between them. Looked up from germline, CDR1 is SGHTA and CDR2 is FQGTGA. For the CDR3, the DNA is TGTGCCAGCAGCTTAGATTTGAGGGCCACCGGGGAGCTGTTTTTT. It yields the protein CASSLDLRATGELFF.